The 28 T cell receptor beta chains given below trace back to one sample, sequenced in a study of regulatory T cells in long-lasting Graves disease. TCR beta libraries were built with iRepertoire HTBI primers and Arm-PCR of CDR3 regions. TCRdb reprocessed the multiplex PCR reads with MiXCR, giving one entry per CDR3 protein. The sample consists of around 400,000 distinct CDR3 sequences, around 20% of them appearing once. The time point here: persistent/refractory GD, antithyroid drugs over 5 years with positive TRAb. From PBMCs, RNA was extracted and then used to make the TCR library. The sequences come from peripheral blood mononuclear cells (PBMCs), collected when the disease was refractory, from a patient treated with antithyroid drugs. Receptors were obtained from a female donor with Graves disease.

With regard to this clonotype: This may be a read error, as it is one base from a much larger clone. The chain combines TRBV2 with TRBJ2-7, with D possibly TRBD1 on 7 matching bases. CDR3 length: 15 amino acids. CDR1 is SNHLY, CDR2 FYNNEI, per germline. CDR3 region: CASNAGQTASYGQYF. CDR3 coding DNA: TGTGCCAGCAATGCGGGACAGACGGCATCCTACGGGCAGTACTTC.

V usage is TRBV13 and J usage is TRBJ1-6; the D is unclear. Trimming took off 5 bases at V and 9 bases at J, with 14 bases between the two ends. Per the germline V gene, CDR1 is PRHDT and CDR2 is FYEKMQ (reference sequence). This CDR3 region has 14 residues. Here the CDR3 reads CASSTPGAGSPLHF. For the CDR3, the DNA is TGTGCCAGCAGCACACCAGGAGCCGGTTCACCCCTCCACTTT.

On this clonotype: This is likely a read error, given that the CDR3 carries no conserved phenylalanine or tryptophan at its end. The CDR3 region is CSASRRELVVDEQFL. The CDR3 bases are TGCAGTGCTAGTAGGCGGGAGCTCGTAGTTGATGAGCAGTTCCTC. The V and J genes are TRBV20-1 and TRBJ2-1; 7 bases align to TRBD2. Germline loops: CDR1 DFQATT, CDR2 SNEGSKA (reference sequence). The CDR3 has 15 amino acids. Trimming cost V 3 bases and J 8 bases; bases outside gene matches: 13.

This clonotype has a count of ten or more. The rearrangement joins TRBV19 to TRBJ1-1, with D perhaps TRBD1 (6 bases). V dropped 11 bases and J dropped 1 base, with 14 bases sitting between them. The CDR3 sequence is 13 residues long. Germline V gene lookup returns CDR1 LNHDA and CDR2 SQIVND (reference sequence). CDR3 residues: CAGPQGENTEAFF. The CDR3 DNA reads TGTGCCGGACCACAGGGCGAGAACACTGAAGCTTTCTTT.

CDR3 sequence (DNA): TGTGCCAGCAGCCAAGTAGAAGGTTGGGACAGATCTATGGGAGAGACCCAGTACTTC. Its translation is CASSQVEGWDRSMGETQYF. The V call is TRBV3-1, the J call TRBJ2-5; 7 bases align to TRBD1. V dropped 1 base and J dropped 4; count of bases not matched to a gene: 18. The CDR3 totals 19 residues. Germline V CDR1 and CDR2: LGHDT, YNNKEL (reference sequence).

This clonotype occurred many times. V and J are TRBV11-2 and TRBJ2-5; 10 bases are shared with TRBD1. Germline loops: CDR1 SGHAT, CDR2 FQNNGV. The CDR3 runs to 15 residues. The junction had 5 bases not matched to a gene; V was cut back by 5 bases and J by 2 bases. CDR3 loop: CASSPGQGIQETQYF. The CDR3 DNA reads TGTGCCAGCAGCCCGGGACAGGGGATACAAGAGACCCAGTACTTC.

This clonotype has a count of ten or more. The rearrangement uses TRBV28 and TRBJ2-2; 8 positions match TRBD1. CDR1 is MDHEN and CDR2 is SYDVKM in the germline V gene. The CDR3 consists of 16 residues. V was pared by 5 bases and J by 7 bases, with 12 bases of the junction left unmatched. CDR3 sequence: CASSLYADRADGELFF. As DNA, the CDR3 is TGTGCCAGCAGTCTGTACGCGGACAGGGCGGACGGGGAGCTGTTTTTT.

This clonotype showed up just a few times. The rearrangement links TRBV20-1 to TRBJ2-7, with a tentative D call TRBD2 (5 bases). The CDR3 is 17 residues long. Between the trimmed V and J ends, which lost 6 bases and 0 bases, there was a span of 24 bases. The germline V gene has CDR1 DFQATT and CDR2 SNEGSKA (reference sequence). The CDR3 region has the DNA TGCAGTGCCCTAGGCCCCCTGGGGTTAGGGAGCTCCTACGAGCAGTACTTC. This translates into CSALGPLGLGSSYEQYF.

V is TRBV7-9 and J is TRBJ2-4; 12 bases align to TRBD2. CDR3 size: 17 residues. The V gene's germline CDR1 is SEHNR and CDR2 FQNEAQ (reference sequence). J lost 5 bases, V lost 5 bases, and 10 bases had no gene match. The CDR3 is CASSPFGLAGSQNIQYF. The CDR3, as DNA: TGTGCCAGCAGCCCGTTCGGACTAGCGGGGTCTCAAAACATTCAGTACTTC.

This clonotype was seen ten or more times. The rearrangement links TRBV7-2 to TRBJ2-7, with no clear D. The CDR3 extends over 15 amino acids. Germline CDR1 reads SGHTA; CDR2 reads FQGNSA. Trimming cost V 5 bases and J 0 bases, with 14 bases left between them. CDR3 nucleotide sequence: TGTGCCAGCAGCCTCAACAGCGCTGACTCCTACGAGCAGTACTTC. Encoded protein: CASSLNSADSYEQYF.

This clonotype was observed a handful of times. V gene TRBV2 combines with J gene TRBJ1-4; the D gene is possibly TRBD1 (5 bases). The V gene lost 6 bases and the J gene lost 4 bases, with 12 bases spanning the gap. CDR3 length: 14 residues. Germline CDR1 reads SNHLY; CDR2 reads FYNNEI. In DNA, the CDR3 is TGTGCCAGCAGCTCCAGGGAGATTAATGAAAAACTGTTTTTT. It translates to CASSSREINEKLFF. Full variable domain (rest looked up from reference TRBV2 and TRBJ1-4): EPEVTQTPSHQVTQMGQEVILRCVPISNHLYFYWYRQILGQKVEFLVSFYNNEISEKSEIFDDQFSVERPDGSNFTLKIRSTKLEDSAMYFCASSSREINEKLFFGSGTQLSVL.

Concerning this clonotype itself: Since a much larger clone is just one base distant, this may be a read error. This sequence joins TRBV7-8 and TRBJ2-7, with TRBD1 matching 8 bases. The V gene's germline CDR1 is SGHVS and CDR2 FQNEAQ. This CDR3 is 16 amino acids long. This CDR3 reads CASRPGGRPISCEQYF. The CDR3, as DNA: TGTGCCAGCCGACCAGGGGGCAGACCGATCTCCTGCGAGCAGTACTTC.

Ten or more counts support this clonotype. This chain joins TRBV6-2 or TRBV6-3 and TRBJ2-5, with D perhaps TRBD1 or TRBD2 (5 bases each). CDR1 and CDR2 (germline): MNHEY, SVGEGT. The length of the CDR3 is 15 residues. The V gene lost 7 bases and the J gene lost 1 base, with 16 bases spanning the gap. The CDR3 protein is CASKRDYGTQETQYF. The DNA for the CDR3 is TGTGCCAGCAAAAGGGATTACGGGACCCAAGAGACCCAGTACTTC.

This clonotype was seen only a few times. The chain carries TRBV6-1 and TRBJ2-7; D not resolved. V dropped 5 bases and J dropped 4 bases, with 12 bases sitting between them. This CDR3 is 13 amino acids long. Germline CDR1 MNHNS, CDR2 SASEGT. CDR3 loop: CASSNGIPYEQYF. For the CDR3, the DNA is TGTGCCAGCAGTAATGGGATCCCATACGAGCAGTACTTC.

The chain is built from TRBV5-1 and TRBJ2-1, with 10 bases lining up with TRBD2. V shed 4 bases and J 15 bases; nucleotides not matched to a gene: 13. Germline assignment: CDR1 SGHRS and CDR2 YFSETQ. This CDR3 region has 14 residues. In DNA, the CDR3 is TGCGCCAGCAGCGACAAACTAGCGGGGATAGTGAGGTTCTTC. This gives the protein CASSDKLAGIVRFF.

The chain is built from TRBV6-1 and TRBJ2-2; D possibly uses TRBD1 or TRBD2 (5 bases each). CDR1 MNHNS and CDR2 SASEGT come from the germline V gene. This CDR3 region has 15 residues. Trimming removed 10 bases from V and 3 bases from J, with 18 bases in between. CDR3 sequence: CATLGERPYTGELFF. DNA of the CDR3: TGTGCCACACTAGGGGAGAGACCCTACACCGGGGAGCTGTTTTTT.

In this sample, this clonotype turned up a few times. The CDR3 nucleotides are TGTGCCAGCAGCCCGGAACTAGCGACCTCCTACGAGCAGTACTTC. This sequence encodes CASSPELATSYEQYF. The chain couples TRBV3-1 to TRBJ2-7, with 7 bases identical to TRBD2. The CDR3 contains 15 residues. Germline loops: CDR1 LGHDT, CDR2 YNNKEL (reference sequence). With 4 bases clipped from V and 0 bases from J, the junction kept 6 bases outside the gene matches.

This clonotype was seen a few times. The CDR3 spells CASSYSGRPERTSGSSYEQYF. CDR3 DNA: TGTGCCAGCAGTTACTCTGGACGGCCGGAAAGGACTAGCGGGAGCTCCTACGAGCAGTACTTC. V gene TRBV6-2 or TRBV6-3 combines with J gene TRBJ2-7; TRBD2 matches at 13 bases. CDR1 is MNHEY and CDR2 is SVGEGT in the germline V gene. This CDR3 contains 21 residues. V was clipped by 0 bases and J by 0 bases; unmatched bases: 14.

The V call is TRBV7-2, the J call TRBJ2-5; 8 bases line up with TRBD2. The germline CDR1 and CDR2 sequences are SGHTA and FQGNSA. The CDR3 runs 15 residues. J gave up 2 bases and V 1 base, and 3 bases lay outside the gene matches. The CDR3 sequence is CASSLVAGPQETQYF. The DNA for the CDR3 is TGTGCCAGCAGCTTAGTAGCGGGACCACAAGAGACCCAGTACTTC.

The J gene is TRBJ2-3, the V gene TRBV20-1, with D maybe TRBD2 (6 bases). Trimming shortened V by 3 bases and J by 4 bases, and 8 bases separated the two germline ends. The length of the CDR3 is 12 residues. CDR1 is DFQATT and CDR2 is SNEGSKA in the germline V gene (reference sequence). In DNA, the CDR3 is TGCAGTGCTAGCGGGAGTGCAGATACGCAGTATTTT. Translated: CSASGSADTQYF.

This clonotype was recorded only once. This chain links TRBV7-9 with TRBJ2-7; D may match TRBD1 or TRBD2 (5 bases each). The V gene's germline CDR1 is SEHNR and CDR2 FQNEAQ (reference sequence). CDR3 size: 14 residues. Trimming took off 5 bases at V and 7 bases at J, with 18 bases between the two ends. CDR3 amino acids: CASSPLIGTGEQYF. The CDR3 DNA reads TGTGCCAGCAGCCCGTTGATAGGGACGGGAGAGCAGTACTTC.

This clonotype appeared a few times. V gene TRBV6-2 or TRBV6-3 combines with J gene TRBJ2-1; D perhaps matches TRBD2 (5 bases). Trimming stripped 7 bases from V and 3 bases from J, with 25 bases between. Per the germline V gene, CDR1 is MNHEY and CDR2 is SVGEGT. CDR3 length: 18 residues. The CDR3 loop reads CASTARRGRGTFYNEQFF. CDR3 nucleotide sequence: TGTGCCAGCACCGCACGACGGGGTAGAGGTACCTTCTACAATGAGCAGTTCTTC.

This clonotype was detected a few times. The CDR3 spells CASSGSDSSQETQYF. The CDR3 coding sequence is TGTGCCAGCAGCGGAAGTGACAGTTCACAAGAGACCCAGTACTTC. The chain has TRBV9 and TRBJ2-5; possibly TRBD1 for D (5 bases). The CDR3 is made up of 15 amino acids. The ends were cut back, 3 bases at V and 2 bases at J, with 14 bases in the middle. The germline gives CDR1 SGDLS, CDR2 YYNGEE.

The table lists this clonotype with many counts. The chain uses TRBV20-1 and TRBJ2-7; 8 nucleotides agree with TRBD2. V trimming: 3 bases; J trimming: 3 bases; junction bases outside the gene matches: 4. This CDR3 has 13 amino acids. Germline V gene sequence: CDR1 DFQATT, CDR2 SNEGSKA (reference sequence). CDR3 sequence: CSARGLGIYEQYF. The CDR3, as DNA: TGCAGTGCTAGGGGACTAGGAATCTACGAGCAGTACTTC.

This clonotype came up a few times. CDR3: CASSQALSGAGSNTQYF. CDR3 DNA: TGTGCCAGCAGCCAAGCTTTATCAGGAGCGGGTAGTAATACGCAGTATTTT. The chain has TRBV14 and TRBJ2-3; a weak D match, TRBD2 (6 bases). V lost 1 base and J lost 7, with 21 bases in between. The length of the CDR3 is 17 residues. Germline values: CDR1 SGHDN, CDR2 FVKESK.

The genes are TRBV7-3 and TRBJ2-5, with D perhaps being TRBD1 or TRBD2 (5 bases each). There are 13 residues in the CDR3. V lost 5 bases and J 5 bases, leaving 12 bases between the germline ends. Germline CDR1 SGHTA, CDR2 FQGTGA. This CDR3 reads CASSEGRGETQYF. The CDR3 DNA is TGTGCCAGCAGCGAGGGGCGCGGGGAGACCCAGTACTTC.

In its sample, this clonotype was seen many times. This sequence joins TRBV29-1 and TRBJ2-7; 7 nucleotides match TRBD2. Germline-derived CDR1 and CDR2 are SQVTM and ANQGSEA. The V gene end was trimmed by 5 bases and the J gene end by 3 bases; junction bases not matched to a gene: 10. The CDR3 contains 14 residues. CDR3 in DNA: TGCAGCGTTTTGGAGCGGGGAAGGGGCTACGAGCAGTACTTC. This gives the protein CSVLERGRGYEQYF.

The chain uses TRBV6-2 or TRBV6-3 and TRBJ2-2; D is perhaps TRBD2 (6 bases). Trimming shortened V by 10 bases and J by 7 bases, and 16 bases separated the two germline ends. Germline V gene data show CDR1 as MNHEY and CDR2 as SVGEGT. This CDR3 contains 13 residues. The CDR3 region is CATQWGEHGELFF. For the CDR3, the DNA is TGTGCCACCCAGTGGGGGGAACACGGGGAGCTGTTTTTT.